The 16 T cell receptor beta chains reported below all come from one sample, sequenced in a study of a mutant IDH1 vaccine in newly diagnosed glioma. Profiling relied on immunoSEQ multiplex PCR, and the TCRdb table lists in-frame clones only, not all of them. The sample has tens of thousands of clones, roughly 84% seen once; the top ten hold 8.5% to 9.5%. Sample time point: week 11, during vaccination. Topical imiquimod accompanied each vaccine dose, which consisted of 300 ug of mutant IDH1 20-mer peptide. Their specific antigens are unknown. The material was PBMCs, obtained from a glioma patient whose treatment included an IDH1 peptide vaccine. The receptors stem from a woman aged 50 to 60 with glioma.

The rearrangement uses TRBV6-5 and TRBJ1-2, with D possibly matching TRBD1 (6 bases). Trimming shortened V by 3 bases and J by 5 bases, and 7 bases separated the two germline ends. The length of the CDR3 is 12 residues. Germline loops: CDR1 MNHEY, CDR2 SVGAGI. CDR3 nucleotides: TGTGCCAGCAGTTATACAGGGTATGGCTACACCTTC. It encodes CASSYTGYGYTF.

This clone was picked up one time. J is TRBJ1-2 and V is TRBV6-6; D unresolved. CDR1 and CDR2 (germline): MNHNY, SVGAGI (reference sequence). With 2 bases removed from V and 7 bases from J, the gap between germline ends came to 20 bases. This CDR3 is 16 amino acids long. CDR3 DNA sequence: TGTGCCAGCAGTTACGGGGAGGTGTCCGAGGCGAGTGGCTACACCTTC. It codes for CASSYGEVSEASGYTF.

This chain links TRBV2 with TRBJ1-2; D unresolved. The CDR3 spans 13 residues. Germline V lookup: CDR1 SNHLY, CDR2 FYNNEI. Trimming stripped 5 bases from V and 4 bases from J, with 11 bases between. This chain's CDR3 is CASSPTETYGYTF. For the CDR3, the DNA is TGTGCCAGCAGTCCGACTGAGACCTATGGCTACACCTTC.

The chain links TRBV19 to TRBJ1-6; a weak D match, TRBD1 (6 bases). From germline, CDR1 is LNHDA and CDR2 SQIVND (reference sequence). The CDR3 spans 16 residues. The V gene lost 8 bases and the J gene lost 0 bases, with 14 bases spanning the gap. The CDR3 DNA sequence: TGTGCCAGTGTCCAGCAGGGGTCCTCCTATAATTCACCCCTCCACTTT. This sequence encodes CASVQQGSSYNSPLHF.

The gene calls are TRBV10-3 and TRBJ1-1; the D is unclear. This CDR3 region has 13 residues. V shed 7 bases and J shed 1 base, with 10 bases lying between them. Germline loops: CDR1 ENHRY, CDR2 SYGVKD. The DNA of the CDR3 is TGTGCCATCAACGGCGGACCGAACACTGAAGCTTTCTTT. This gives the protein CAINGGPNTEAFF.

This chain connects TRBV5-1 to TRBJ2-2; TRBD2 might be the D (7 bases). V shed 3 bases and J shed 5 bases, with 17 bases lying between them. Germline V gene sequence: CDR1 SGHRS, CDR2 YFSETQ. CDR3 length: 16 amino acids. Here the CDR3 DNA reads TGCGCCAGCAGCTCCCATGCGGGGGCGAGGACCGGGGAGCTGTTTTTT. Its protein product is CASSSHAGARTGELFF.

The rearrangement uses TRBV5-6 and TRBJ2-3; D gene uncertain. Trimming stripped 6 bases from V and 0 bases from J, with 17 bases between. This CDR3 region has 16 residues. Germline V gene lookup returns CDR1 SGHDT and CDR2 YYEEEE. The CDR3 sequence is CASNYLFQFSTDTQYF. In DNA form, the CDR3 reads TGTGCCAGCAACTATTTGTTCCAATTTAGCACAGATACGCAGTATTTT.

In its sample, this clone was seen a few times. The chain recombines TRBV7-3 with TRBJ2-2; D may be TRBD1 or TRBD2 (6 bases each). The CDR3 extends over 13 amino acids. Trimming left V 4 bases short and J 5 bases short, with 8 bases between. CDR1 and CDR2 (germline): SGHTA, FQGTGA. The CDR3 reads CASSSGATGELFF. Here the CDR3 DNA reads TGTGCCAGCAGCTCGGGGGCGACCGGGGAGCTGTTTTTT.

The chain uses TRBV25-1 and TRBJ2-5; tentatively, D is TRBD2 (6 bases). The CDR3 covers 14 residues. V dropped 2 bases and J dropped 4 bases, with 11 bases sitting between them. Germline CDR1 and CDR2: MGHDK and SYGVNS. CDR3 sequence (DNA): TGTGCCAGCAGTGAAGGAGGGGAAGTAGAGACCCAGTACTTC. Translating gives CASSEGGEVETQYF. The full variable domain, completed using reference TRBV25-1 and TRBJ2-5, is EADIYQTPRYLVIGTGKKITLECSQTMGHDKMYWYQQDPGMELHLIHYSYGVNSTEKGDLSSESTVSRIRTEHFPLTLESARPSHTSQYLCASSEGGEVETQYFGPGTRLLVL.

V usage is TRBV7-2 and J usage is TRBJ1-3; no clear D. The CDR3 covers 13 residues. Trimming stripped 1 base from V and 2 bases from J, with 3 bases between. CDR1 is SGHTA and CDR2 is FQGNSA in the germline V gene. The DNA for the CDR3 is TGTGCCAGCAGCTTAGGAACTGGAAACACCATATATTTT. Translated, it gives CASSLGTGNTIYF.

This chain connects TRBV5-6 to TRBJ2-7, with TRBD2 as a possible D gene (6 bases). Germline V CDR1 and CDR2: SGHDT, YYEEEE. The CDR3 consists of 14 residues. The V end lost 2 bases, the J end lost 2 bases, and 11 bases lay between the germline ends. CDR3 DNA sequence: TGTGCCAGCAGCTTTGGGACTTACGCCTACGAGCAGTACTTC. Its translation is CASSFGTYAYEQYF.

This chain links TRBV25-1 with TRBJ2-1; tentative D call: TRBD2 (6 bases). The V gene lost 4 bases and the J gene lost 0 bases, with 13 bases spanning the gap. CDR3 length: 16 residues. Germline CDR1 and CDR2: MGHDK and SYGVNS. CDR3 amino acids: CASSARAGTSYNEQFF. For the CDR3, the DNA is TGTGCCAGCAGTGCGCGGGCGGGGACCTCCTACAATGAGCAGTTCTTC.

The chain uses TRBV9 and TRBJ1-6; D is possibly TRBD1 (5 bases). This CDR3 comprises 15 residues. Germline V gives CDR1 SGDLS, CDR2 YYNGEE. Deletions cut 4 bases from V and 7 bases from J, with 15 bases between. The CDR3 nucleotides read TGTGCCAGCAGCCCATCCGGGGGAAGCAATTCACCCCTCCACTTT. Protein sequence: CASSPSGGSNSPLHF. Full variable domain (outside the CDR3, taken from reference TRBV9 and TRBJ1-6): DSGVTQTPKHLITATGQRVTLRCSPRSGDLSVYWYQQSLDQGLQFLIQYYNGEERAKGNILERFSAQQFPDLHSELNLSSLELGDSALYFCASSPSGGSNSPLHFGNGTRLTVT.

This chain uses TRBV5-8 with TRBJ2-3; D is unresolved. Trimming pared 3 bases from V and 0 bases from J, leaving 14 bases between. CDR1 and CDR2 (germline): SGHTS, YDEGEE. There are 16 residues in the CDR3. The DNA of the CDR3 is TGTGCCAGCAGCTATCTCGGACGGCAGAGCACAGATACGCAGTATTTT. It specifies CASSYLGRQSTDTQYF.

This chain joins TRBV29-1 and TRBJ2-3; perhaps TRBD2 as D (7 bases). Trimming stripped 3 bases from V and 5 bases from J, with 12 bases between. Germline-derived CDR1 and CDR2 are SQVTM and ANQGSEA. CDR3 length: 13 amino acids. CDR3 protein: CSVDGGRGDTQYF. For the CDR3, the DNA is TGCAGCGTTGACGGGGGGCGTGGAGATACGCAGTATTTT.

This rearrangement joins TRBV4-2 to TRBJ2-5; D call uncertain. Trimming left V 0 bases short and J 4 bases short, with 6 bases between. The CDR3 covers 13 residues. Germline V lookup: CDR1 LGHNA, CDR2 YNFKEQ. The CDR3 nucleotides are TGTGCCAGCAGCCAAGAGGCGCTAGAGACCCAGTACTTC. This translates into CASSQEALETQYF.